This T cell receptor beta chain is drawn from a study of blood T cell repertoires in COVID-19. Study-level information: Samples of COVID-19 (acute and convalescent) were obtained from the United States, Italy and Spain. Nucleic acid was either cDNA or gDNA, and it came from T cells, B-cell-depleted T cells, or PBMCs.

The CDR3 totals 13 residues. Trimming cost V 4 bases and J 6 bases, with 9 bases left between them. The germline gives CDR1 LGHDT, CDR2 YNNKEL (reference sequence). Authors' data handling: Reference gene primer amplification gave nucleated cell count estimates. Clones were read by immunoSEQ multiplex PCR, and TCRdb kept only the in-frame ones, dropping some. The V and J calls and the clone size are those of that table, but D and trimming were determined from the DNA. The sample has about 340,000 clones, about four fifths seen once. The source material was peripheral blood. The sequence was collected from a man younger than 45 with active or convalescent COVID-19. The rearrangement joins TRBV3-1 (or the pseudogene TRBV3-2) to TRBJ2-2; no clear D gene. The CDR3 region is CASSPEVPGELFF. In nucleotides, the CDR3 is TGTGCCAGCAGCCCCGAGGTCCCCGGGGAGCTGTTTTTT.